These 5 T cell receptor beta chains originate from one sample sequenced in a study of tumor and adjacent non-tumor tissue in lung cancer. The template was RNA from unsorted bulk tissue. The normal lung tissue was taken more than 3 cm from the tumor edge. The library came from three nested PCR rounds adapted from ARM-PCR protocols. TCRdb re-called the multiplex PCR reads through MiXCR, storing one row per CDR3 protein. The table has 60,000 to 90,000 distinct CDR3 sequences, around 70% seen once. Sequenced input: distant non-tumor lung tissue. The receptors originated from a woman aged 45-65 years with non-small cell lung cancer.

Concerning this clonotype itself: A much larger clone sits a single nucleotide away, making a read error possible. This chain links TRBV6-1 with TRBJ1-1, with D possibly being TRBD1 (6 bases). The CDR3 extends over 15 amino acids. The germline V gene has CDR1 MNHNS and CDR2 SASEGT. Trimming removed 6 bases from V and 2 bases from J, with 16 bases in between. CDR3: CASSVRTGGNTEAFF. DNA for the CDR3: TGTGCCAGCAGCGTGCGTACGGGGGGCAACACTGAAGCTTTCTTT.

The rearrangement uses TRBV11-2 and TRBJ2-7; D is undetermined. V was clipped by 2 bases and J by 5 bases, with 19 bases between them. Germline V gene sequence: CDR1 SGHAT, CDR2 FQNNGV. This CDR3 contains 16 residues. The DNA for the CDR3 is TGTGCCAGCAGCTTAACCCCACGGGTAGCATGGGACGAGCAGTACTTC. Translated: CASSLTPRVAWDEQYF.

The genes are TRBV11-2 and TRBJ2-7; D gene ambiguous. Germline values: CDR1 SGHAT, CDR2 FQNNGV. The CDR3 has 14 amino acids. With 6 bases removed from V and 8 bases from J, the gap between germline ends came to 20 bases. The CDR3 DNA reads TGTGCCAGCAGGTTAACCCTTTGGAACGGCAAGCAGTACTTC. Protein: CASRLTLWNGKQYF. Based on the CDR3 plus reference TRBV11-2 and TRBJ2-7, the full variable domain is EAGVAQSPRYKIIEKRQSVAFWCNPISGHATLYWYQQILGQGPKLLIQFQNNGVVDDSQLPKDRFSAERLKGVDSTLKIQPAKLEDSAVYLCASRLTLWNGKQYFGPGTRLTVT.

This clonotype was seen just once. The junction differs from germline at one of its ends, possibly a read error. This chain links TRBV19 with TRBJ2-1; 13 bases fit TRBD2. This CDR3 is built from 18 residues. Germline V gives CDR1 LNHDA, CDR2 SQIVND (reference sequence). This CDR3 is CASSIGTSGRARGNVQFF. The CDR3 DNA is TGTGCCAGTAGTATTGGCACTAGCGGGAGGGCCAGGGGCAATGTGCAGTTCTTC.

To note about this clonotype: A junction end diverges from the germline sequence, so it may reflect a read error. V gene TRBV11-2 combines with J gene TRBJ2-2; D is possibly TRBD2 (5 bases). The CDR3 is 14 residues long. CDR1 and CDR2 (germline): SGHAT, FQNNGV. This chain's CDR3 is CDSSRAAAAGELFF. CDR3 DNA: TGTGACAGCAGCCGCGCTGCGGCGGCCGGGGAGCTATTCTTT.